This T cell receptor (beta chain) appears in the sequencing data of a study of T cell changes during pregnancy in multiple sclerosis. Germline CDR1 SQVTM, CDR2 ANQGSEA. The length of the CDR3 is 13 residues. V lost 5 bases and J lost 5; bases outside the gene matches: 4. Profiled with immunoSEQ multiplex PCR; TCRdb holds only in-frame clones, not every one. The data contain about 73,000 clones, around 94% of them singletons. This sample comprised peripheral blood, obtained in the second trimester of pregnancy. The TCR was taken from a female donor in good health, enrolled as a control in a pregnancy study. This chain links TRBV29-1 with TRBJ1-4; TRBD1 agrees at 8 bases. The CDR3 here is CSVIGQGNEKLFF. The CDR3, as DNA: TGCAGCGTTATTGGACAGGGAAATGAAAAACTGTTTTTT.